One and the same sample provided the 9 T cell receptor beta chains below, sequenced in a study of shared clonotypes between healthy human individuals. TCRdb keeps only in-frame clones here, not all; method: immunoSEQ multiplex PCR. This sample has more than 1,200,000 clones, with around 98.5% found just once. Sequencing input: naive CD4+ T cells sorted from blood. Subset specified: CD45RA+ positively selected. The receptors were gathered from a man aged 25 to 40 in good health.

Remarks on this clone: Other DNA sequences in the sample encode the same CDR3. The chain couples TRBV10-3 to TRBJ2-7; D may match TRBD1 or TRBD2 (5 bases each). V shed 2 bases and J shed 2 bases, with 7 bases lying between them. Germline assignment: CDR1 ENHRY and CDR2 SYGVKD. The CDR3 is 13 residues long. The CDR3 protein is CAISEGGPYEQYF. The CDR3 DNA sequence: TGTGCCATCAGTGAGGGGGGACCCTACGAGCAGTACTTC.

The rearrangement uses TRBV6-5 and TRBJ1-2; no firm D call. V was clipped by 4 bases and J by 3 bases, with 9 bases between them. The CDR3 consists of 13 residues. Germline CDR1 MNHEY, CDR2 SVGAGI. CDR3 in DNA: TGTGCCAGCAGTTTAGGCGGCGACTATGGCTACACCTTC. It specifies CASSLGGDYGYTF.

The chain employs TRBV29-1 and TRBJ2-1, with TRBD2 matching over 7 bases. With V trimmed by 6 bases and J by 6 bases, 5 bases remained unmatched. Per the germline V gene, CDR1 is SQVTM and CDR2 is ANQGSEA. The CDR3 contains 12 residues. CDR3 nucleotides: TGCAGCGTAGCACCGGGAGGCAATGAGCAGTTCTTC. It codes for CSVAPGGNEQFF.

V usage is TRBV25-1 and J usage is TRBJ2-7; 9 bases match TRBD2. The trim removed 8 bases at V and 0 bases at J, leaving 2 bases unmatched. The CDR3 is 13 amino acids. CDR1 MGHDK and CDR2 SYGVNS come from the germline V gene. DNA for the CDR3: TGTGCCAGCCTGCGGGAGGGCTCCTACGAGCAGTACTTC. It yields the protein CASLREGSYEQYF.

CDR3 sequence: CASSAGASSNEQFF. Written as DNA, the CDR3 is TGTGCCAGCAGCGCGGGGGCTAGCAGCAATGAGCAGTTCTTC. The gene calls are TRBV9 and TRBJ2-1; the D call may be TRBD1 or TRBD2 (6 bases each). CDR1 is SGDLS, CDR2 YYNGEE, per germline. V lost 3 bases to trimming and J lost 6 bases, with 13 bases between them. This CDR3 spans 14 amino acids.

This clone was recorded once. The V gene is TRBV7-9, the J gene TRBJ2-7; D remains unclear. Germline values: CDR1 SEHNR, CDR2 FQNEAQ (reference sequence). V lost 3 bases and J 0 bases, leaving 9 bases between the germline ends. The CDR3 spans 14 residues. Here the CDR3 DNA reads TGTGCCAGCAGCTTTTACCCGAACTCCTACGAGCAGTACTTC. This codes for CASSFYPNSYEQYF. Using reference TRBV7-9 and TRBJ2-7 for the parts outside the CDR3, the full variable domain is DTGVSQNPRHKITKRGQNVTFRCDPISEHNRLYWYRQTLGQGPEFLTYFQNEAQLEKSRLLSDRFSAERPKGSFSTLEIQRTEQGDSAMYLCASSFYPNSYEQYFGPGTRLTVT.

The V call is TRBV9, the J call TRBJ2-5; D gene unclear. Trimming stripped 1 base from V and 1 base from J, with 11 bases between. Germline V gene data show CDR1 as SGDLS and CDR2 as YYNGEE. This CDR3 contains 15 residues. This CDR3 is CASSVSGMTQETQYF. CDR3 in DNA: TGTGCCAGCAGCGTATCTGGGATGACCCAAGAGACCCAGTACTTC.

This clone has just one count. The chain is built from TRBV28 and TRBJ2-4; D unresolved. The CDR3 runs 12 residues. V was cut by 5 bases and J by 1 base, with 3 bases left in between. Germline lookup yields CDR1 MDHEN and CDR2 SYDVKM. The CDR3 is CASSPAKNIQYF. CDR3 sequence (DNA): TGTGCCAGCAGTCCTGCCAAAAACATTCAGTACTTC.

The chain is built from TRBV5-5 and TRBJ2-1; maybe TRBD2 (6 bases). V was trimmed by 2 bases and J by 0 bases, leaving 6 bases between them. This CDR3 is 14 amino acids long. The germline CDR1 and CDR2 sequences are SGHKS and YYEKEE (reference sequence). CDR3 in amino acids: CASSFSGSYNEQFF. CDR3 DNA sequence: TGTGCCAGCAGCTTTAGCGGCTCCTACAATGAGCAGTTCTTC.